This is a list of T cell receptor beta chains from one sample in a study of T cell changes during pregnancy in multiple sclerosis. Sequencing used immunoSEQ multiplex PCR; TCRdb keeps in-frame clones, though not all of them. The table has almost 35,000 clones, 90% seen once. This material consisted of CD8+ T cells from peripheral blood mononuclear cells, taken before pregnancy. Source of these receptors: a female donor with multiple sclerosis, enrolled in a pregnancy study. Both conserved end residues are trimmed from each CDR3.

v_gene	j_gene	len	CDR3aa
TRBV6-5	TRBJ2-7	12	ASSYSGQGDEQY
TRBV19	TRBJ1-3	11	ASSDRGGNTIY
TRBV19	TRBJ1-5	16	ASKDGQGSANSNQPQH
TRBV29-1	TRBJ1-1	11	SVVKGEGTEAF
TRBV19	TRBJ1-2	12	ASSIPGRGDGYT
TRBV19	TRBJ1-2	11	ASSAGLPMGYT
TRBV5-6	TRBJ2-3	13	ASSFRGVEADTQY
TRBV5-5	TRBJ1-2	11	ASRWDRVYGYT
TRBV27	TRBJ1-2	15	ASSLSGGGGVDYGYT
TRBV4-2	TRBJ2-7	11	ASSQGGADWRY
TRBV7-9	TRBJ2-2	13	ASSWSREHTGELF
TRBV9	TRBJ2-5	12	ASSPQGQGETQY
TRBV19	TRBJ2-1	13	ASSMTGSSYNEQF
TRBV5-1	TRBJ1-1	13	ASSLWGQGSTEAF
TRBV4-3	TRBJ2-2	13	ASSQDVRGSGELF
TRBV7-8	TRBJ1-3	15	ASSLPRDGSSGNTIY
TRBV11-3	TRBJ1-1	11	ASSLDHRTEAF
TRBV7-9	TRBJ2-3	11	ASSLVRTDTQY
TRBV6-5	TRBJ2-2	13	ASSYHRGMVGELF
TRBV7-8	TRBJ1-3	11	ASSFPGGNTIY
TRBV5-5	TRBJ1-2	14	ASSSGTGLTAYGYT
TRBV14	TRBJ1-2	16	ASSQVGPPRVPIYGYT
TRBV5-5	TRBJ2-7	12	ASSSGTGMWEQY
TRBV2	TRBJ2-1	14	ASRRASGAIYNEQF
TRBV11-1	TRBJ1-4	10	ASSFSNEKLF
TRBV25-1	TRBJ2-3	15	ASSLPAQGPSTDTQY
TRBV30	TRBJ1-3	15	AWSVPPDRGHRNTIY
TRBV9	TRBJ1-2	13	ASSFGTGNNYGYT
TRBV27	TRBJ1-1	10	ASSYTGAEAF
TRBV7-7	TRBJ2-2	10	ASSPFTGELF
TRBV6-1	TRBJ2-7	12	ASSEAETAYEQY
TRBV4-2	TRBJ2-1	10	ASSLSYNEQF
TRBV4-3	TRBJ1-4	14	ASSQDRGTGNEKLF
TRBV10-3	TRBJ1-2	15	AISRTLGQKRAYGYT
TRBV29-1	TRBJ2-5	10	SVHPRVETQY
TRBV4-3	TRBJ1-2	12	ASSQDRSSYGYT
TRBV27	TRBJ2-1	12	ASSLGTSGNEQF
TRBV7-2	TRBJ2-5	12	ASSPGGLEETQY
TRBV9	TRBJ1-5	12	ASSADITDQPQH
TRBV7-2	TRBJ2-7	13	ASSLGLLKGYEQY
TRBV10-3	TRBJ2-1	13	AISSPGGLYNEQF
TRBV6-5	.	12	ASSAGTGNYEQY
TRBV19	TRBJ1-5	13	ASSPTGAHNQPQH
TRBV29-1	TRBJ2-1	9	SLNTGYEQF
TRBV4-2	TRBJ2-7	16	ASSQVGILGGNSYEQY
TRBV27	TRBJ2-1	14	ASSFAVPGQGHEQF
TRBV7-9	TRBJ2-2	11	ASRGGSSGELF
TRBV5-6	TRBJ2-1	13	ASSWGTSGYNEQF
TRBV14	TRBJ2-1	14	ASSQGAGRRGNEQF
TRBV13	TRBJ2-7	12	ASSLGVGSYEQY
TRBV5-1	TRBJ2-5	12	ASSPSHGEETQY